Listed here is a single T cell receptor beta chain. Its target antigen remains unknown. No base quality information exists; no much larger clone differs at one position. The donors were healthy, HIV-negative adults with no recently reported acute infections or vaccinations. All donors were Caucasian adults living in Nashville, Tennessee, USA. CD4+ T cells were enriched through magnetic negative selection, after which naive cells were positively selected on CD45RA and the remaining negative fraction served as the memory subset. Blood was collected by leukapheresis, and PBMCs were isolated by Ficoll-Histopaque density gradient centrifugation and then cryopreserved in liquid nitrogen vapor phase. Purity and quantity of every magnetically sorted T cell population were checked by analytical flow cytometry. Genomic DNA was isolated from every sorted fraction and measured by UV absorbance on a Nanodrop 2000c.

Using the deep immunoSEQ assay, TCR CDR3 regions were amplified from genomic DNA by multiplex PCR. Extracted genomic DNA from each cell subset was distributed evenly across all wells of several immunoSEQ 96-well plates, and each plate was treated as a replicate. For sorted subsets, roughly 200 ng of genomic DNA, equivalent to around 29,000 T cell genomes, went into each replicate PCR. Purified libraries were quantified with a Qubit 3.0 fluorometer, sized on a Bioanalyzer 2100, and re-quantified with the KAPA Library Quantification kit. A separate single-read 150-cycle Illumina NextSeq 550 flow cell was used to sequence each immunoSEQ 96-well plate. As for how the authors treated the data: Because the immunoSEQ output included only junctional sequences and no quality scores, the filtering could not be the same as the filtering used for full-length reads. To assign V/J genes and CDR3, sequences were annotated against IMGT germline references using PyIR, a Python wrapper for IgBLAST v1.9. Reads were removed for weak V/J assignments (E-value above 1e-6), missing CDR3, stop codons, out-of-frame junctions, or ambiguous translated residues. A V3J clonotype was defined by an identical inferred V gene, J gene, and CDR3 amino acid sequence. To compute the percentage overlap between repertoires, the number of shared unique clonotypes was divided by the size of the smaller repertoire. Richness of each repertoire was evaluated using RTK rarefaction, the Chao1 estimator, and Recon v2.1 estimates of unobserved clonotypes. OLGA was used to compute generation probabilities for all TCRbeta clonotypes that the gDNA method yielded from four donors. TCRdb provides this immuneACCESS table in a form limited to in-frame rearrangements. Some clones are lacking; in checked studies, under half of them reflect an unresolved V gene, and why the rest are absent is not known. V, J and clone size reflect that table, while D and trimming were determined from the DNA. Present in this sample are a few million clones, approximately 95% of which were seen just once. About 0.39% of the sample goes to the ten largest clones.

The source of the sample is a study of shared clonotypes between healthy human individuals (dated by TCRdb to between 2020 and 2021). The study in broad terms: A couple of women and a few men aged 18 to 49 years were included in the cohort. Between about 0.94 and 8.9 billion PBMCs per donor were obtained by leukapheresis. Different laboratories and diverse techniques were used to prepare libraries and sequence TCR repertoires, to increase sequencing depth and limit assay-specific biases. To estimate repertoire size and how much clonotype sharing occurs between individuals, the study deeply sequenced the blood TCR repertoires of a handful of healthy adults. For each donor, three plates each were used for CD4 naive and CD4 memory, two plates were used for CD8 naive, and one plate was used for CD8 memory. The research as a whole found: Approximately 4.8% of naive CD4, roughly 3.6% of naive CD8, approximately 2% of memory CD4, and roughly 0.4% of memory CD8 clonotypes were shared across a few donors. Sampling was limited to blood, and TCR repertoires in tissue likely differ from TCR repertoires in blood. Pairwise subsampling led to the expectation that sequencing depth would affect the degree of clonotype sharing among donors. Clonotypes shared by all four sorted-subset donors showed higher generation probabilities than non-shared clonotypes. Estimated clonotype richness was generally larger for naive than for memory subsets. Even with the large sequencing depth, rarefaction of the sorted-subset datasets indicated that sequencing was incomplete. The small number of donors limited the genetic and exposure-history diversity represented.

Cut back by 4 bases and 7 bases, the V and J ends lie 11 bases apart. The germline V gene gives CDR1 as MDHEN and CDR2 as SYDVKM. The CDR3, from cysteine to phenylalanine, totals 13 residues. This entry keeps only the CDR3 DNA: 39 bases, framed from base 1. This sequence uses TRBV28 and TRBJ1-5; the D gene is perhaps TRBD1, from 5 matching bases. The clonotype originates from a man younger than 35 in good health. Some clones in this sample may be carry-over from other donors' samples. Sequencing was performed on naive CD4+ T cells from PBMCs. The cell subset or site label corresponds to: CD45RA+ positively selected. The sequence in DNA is TGTGCCAGCAGTTGGGGGGTCGAACAGCCCCAGCATTTT. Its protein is CASSWGVEQPQHF. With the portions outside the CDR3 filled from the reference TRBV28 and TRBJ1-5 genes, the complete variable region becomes DVKVTQSSRYLVKRTGEKVFLECVQDMDHENMFWYRQDPGLGLRLIYFSYDVKMKEKGDIPEGYSVSREKKERFSLILESASTNQTSMYLCASSWGVEQPQHFGDGTRLSIL.